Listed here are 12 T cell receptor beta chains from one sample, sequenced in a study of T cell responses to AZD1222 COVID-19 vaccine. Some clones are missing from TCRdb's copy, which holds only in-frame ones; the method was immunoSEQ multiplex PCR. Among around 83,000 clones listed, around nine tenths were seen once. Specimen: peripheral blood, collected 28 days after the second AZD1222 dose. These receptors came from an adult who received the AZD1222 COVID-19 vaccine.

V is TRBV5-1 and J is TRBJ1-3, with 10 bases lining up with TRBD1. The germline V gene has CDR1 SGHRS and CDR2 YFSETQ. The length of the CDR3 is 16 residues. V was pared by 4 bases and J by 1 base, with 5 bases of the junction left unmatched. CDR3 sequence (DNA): TGCGCCAGCAGCGAACCGGGACAGGGGTCTGGAAACACCATATATTTT. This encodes CASSEPGQGSGNTIYF. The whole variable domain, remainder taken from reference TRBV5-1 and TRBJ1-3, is KAGVTQTPRYLIKTRGQQVTLSCSPISGHRSVSWYQQTPGQGLQFLFEYFSETQRNKGNFPGRFSGRQFSNSRSEMNVSTLELGDSALYLCASSEPGQGSGNTIYFGEGSWLTVV.

CDR3 nucleotides: TGTGCCAGCAGCTTGTCCCAAACAGCCGCTGGGGCCAACGTCCTGACTTTC. Translating it yields CASSLSQTAAGANVLTF. The genes are TRBV5-8 and TRBJ2-6; D is undetermined. Germline lookup yields CDR1 SGHTS and CDR2 YDEGEE. Trimming removed 1 base at V and 2 bases at J, with 13 bases between. The CDR3 is made up of 17 amino acids.

The CDR3 bases are TGTGCCATCAGCACGGTATGGGGGGAGTCTGGCTACACCTTC. Translated, it gives CAISTVWGESGYTF. The chain joins TRBV10-3 to TRBJ1-2, with D perhaps TRBD1 (5 bases). V shed 6 bases and J shed 7 bases, with 18 bases lying between them. CDR1 is ENHRY, CDR2 SYGVKD, per germline. The CDR3 contains 14 residues.

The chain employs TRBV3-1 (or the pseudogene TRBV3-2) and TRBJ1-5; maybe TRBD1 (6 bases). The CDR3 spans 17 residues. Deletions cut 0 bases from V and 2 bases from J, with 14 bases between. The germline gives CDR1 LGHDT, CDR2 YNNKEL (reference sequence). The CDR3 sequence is CASSQDFPGARNQPQHF. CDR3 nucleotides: TGTGCCAGCAGCCAAGATTTTCCAGGGGCACGCAATCAGCCCCAGCATTTT.

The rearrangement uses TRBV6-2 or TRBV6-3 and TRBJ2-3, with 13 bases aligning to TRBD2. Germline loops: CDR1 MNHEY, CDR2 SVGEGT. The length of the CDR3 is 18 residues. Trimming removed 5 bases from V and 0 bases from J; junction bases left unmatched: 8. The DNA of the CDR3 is TGTGCCAGCAGTCCCGGACTAGCGGGGGCCCTGAGCACAGATACGCAGTATTTT. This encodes CASSPGLAGALSTDTQYF.

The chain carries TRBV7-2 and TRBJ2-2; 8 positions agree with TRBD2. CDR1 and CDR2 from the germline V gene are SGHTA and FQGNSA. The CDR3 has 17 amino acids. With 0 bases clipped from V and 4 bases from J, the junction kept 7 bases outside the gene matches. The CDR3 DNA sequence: TGTGCCAGCAGCTTAGCTAGGCCACTAGCGGCCACCGGGGAGCTGTTTTTT. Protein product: CASSLARPLAATGELFF.

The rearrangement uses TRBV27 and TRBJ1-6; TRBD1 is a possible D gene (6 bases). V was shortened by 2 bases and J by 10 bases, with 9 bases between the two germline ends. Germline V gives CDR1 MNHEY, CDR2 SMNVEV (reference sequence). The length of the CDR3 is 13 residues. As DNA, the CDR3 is TGTGCCAGCAGTTTACAGACAGGATCACCCCTCCACTTT. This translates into CASSLQTGSPLHF.

CDR3 coding DNA: TGTGCCAGCAGTTTGCGGAGTGTCTATGGCTACACCTTC. Translated, it gives CASSLRSVYGYTF. The V call is TRBV12-3 or TRBV12-4, the J call TRBJ1-2; no clear D gene. The CDR3 has 13 residues. The V end lost 3 bases, the J end lost 4 bases, and 9 bases lay between the germline ends.

DNA of the CDR3: TGTGCCAGCAGCTTTGGGGGGGTAACGTCACTTAATTCACCCCTCCACTTT. Amino acids: CASSFGGVTSLNSPLHF. The chain employs TRBV5-4 and TRBJ1-6; weak D call: TRBD1 (5 bases). Trimming took 2 bases from V and 6 from J, leaving 18 bases between them. Germline V CDR1 and CDR2: SGHNT, YYREEE (reference sequence). This CDR3 spans 17 amino acids.

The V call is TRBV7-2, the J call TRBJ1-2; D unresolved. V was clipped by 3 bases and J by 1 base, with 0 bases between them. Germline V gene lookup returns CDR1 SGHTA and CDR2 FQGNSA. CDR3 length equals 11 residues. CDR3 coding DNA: TGTGCCAGCAGCTTTAACTATGGCTACACCTTC. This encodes CASSFNYGYTF.

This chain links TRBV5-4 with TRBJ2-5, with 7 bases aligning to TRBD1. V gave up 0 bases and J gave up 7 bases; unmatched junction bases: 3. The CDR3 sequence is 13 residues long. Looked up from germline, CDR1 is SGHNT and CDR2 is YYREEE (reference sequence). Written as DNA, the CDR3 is TGTGCCAGCAGCTTGGAGGGGGCTGGGACCCAGTACTTC. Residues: CASSLEGAGTQYF.

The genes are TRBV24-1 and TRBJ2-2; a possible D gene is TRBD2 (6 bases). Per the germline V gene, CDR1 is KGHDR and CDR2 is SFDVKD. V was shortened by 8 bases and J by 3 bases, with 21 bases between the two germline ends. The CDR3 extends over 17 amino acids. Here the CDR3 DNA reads TGTGCCACCATTCTTTACGGCGGGGACGTCCACACCGGGGAGCTGTTTTTT. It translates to CATILYGGDVHTGELFF.